The 9 T cell receptor beta chains reported below all come from one sample, sequenced in a study of shared clonotypes between healthy human individuals. TCRdb keeps only in-frame clones here, not all; method: immunoSEQ multiplex PCR. The sample lists 2,500,000 or so clones, about 90% occurring once. Specimen: naive CD4+ T cells from PBMCs. Sample subset: CD45RA+ positively selected. These receptors were collected from a young man in good health. Some clones in this sample may be carry-over from other donors' samples.

The rearrangement links TRBV28 to TRBJ1-2, with TRBD1 identical over 7 bases. This CDR3 contains 12 residues. Germline V gene sequence: CDR1 MDHEN, CDR2 SYDVKM. J lost 3 bases, V lost 10 bases, and 5 bases had no gene match. Here the CDR3 reads CATRRGDYGYTF. The CDR3 DNA follows: TGTGCCACCCGCAGGGGGGACTATGGCTACACCTTC.

To note about this clone: The same CDR3 can be traced to other DNA sequences in this sample. This sequence joins TRBV5-1 and TRBJ2-1, with D tentatively TRBD1 or TRBD2 (5 bases each). The CDR3 runs 15 residues. CDR1 is SGHRS, CDR2 YFSETQ, per germline. V was cut by 0 bases and J by 4 bases, with 11 bases left in between. CDR3 DNA sequence: TGCGCCAGCAGCTTGGAGGGACCCACGTACAATGAGCAGTTCTTC. It yields the protein CASSLEGPTYNEQFF.

This chain joins TRBV27 and TRBJ1-1; the D gene is possibly TRBD1 (6 bases). Germline V gene sequence: CDR1 MNHEY, CDR2 SMNVEV (reference sequence). V was clipped by 8 bases and J by 1 base, with 17 bases between them. The length of the CDR3 is 15 residues. CDR3: CASQRGRRSNTEAFF. The DNA of the CDR3 is TGTGCCAGCCAGCGGGGGCGTAGGTCGAACACTGAAGCTTTCTTT.

The chain combines TRBV5-1 with TRBJ2-7, with a tentative D call TRBD1 (6 bases). This CDR3 spans 14 amino acids. Per the germline V gene, CDR1 is SGHRS and CDR2 is YFSETQ. Trimming stripped 0 bases from V and 5 bases from J, with 12 bases between. CDR3 in DNA: TGCGCCAGCAGCTTGGAACAGGGAAGGGACGAGCAGTACTTC. Translated: CASSLEQGRDEQYF.

The chain combines TRBV9 with TRBJ1-4; D gene uncertain. Germline CDR1 and CDR2: SGDLS and YYNGEE. The CDR3 spans 13 residues. The V end was cut by 0 bases, the J end by 10 bases, with 10 bases between. The DNA of the CDR3 is TGTGCCAGCAGCGTAGTACCACAAGGAAAACTGTTTTTT. Encoded protein: CASSVVPQGKLFF.

The CDR3 DNA reads TGTGCCAGCAGTACGGACCCCGTTACTTGGGAGCAGTACTTC. Its translation is CASSTDPVTWEQYF. The chain links TRBV28 to TRBJ2-7; D unresolved. Trimming cost V 5 bases and J 7 bases, with 18 bases left between them. Per the germline V gene, CDR1 is MDHEN and CDR2 is SYDVKM. The CDR3 runs to 14 residues.

V gene TRBV5-1 combines with J gene TRBJ2-7, with D maybe TRBD2 (6 bases). CDR1 SGHRS and CDR2 YFSETQ come from the germline V gene. Trimming took 4 bases from V and 2 from J, leaving 19 bases between them. This CDR3 comprises 16 residues. The CDR3 sequence: CASSATGSGPTYEQYF. The CDR3 DNA reads as TGCGCCAGCAGCGCCACCGGTAGCGGTCCTACCTACGAGCAGTACTTC.

V usage is TRBV7-9 and J usage is TRBJ2-7; 9 positions agree with TRBD2. The CDR3 consists of 14 residues. Germline assignment: CDR1 SEHNR and CDR2 FQNEAQ (reference sequence). After removal of 6 bases from V and 4 bases from J, the junction contained 7 bases not matched to a gene. The DNA for the CDR3 is TGTGCCAGCAGGGCGACTAGCGGTTCTTACGAGCAGTACTTC. This encodes CASRATSGSYEQYF.

The CDR3 reads CASPGLEPYEQYF. The CDR3 coding sequence is TGTGCCAGTCCGGGCCTAGAACCCTACGAGCAGTACTTC. The chain combines TRBV6-9 with TRBJ2-7; D gene ambiguous. The ends were cut back, 9 bases at V and 2 bases at J, with 14 bases in the middle. Germline CDR1 is MNHGY and CDR2 is SVAAGI. This CDR3 contains 13 residues.